A single sample is the source of the 16 T cell receptor beta chains below, sequenced in a study of cytomegalovirus exposure and HLA in healthy donors. The data were produced by immunoSEQ multiplex PCR, yet TCRdb's version contains in-frame clones alone and is incomplete. The sample consists of 150,000 to 200,000 clones, about 82% of them appearing once. Input material: PBMCs. The receptor source for this set is a woman younger than 35 in good health and CMV-seronegative.

This clone came up once. The chain joins TRBV5-1 to TRBJ2-2; no clear D gene. The germline V gene encodes CDR1 SGHRS and CDR2 YFSETQ. V lost 0 bases to trimming and J lost 2 bases, with 8 bases between them. The CDR3 extends over 15 amino acids. CDR3 nucleotides: TGCGCCAGCAGCTTGGGGCAGATTAACACCGGGGAGCTGTTTTTT. Its translation is CASSLGQINTGELFF.

The genes are TRBV6-5 and TRBJ1-2; TRBD1 agrees at 8 bases. CDR1 MNHEY and CDR2 SVGAGI come from the germline V gene. This CDR3 has 15 residues. J gave up 2 bases and V 8 bases, and 10 bases lay outside the gene matches. The CDR3 here is CASGAGGPKNYGYTF. DNA for the CDR3: TGTGCCAGCGGGGCAGGGGGCCCCAAAAACTATGGCTACACCTTC.

The rearrangement joins TRBV6-4 to TRBJ2-2; 12 bases align to TRBD2. This CDR3 spans 16 amino acids. The junction had 6 bases not matched to a gene; V was cut back by 6 bases and J by 4 bases. CDR1 MRHNA and CDR2 SNTAGT come from the germline V gene. The DNA for the CDR3 is TGTGCCAGCAGCCTCCTAGCGGGAGGGCTCACCGGGGAGCTGTTTTTT. Residues: CASSLLAGGLTGELFF.

The chain is built from TRBV19 and TRBJ2-2, with D perhaps matching TRBD1 (6 bases). Germline CDR1 is LNHDA and CDR2 is SQIVND (reference sequence). V was cut by 10 bases and J by 0 bases, with 9 bases left in between. The CDR3 has 13 residues. The CDR3 spells CATWTANTGELFF. The CDR3 DNA reads as TGTGCCACTTGGACAGCGAACACCGGGGAGCTGTTTTTT.

The chain carries TRBV29-1 and TRBJ2-1; D is possibly TRBD2 (5 bases). Germline CDR1 reads SQVTM; CDR2 reads ANQGSEA. The V end lost 4 bases, the J end lost 9 bases, and 19 bases lay between the germline ends. The CDR3 loop spans 14 amino acids. CDR3 in amino acids: CSVVLNLMSGEQFF. Written as DNA, the CDR3 is TGCAGCGTTGTGCTAAATCTAATGAGCGGTGAGCAGTTCTTC.

This chain joins TRBV2 and TRBJ1-5; D not certain. The V gene's germline CDR1 is SNHLY and CDR2 FYNNEI. Deletions cut 5 bases from V and 7 bases from J, with 18 bases between. The CDR3 has 15 residues. The CDR3 DNA follows: TGTGCCAGCAGTTCTCCGGGGTCCGGACGGCAGCCCCAGCATTTT. Its protein is CASSSPGSGRQPQHF.

The chain couples TRBV11-2 to TRBJ1-1; possible D gene TRBD1, 5 bases. From germline, CDR1 is SGHAT and CDR2 FQNNGV. V gave up 1 base and J gave up 0 bases, with 9 bases separating them. This CDR3 spans 15 amino acids. The CDR3 DNA follows: TGTGCCAGCAGCTTAGGGGGGGTGTTGAACACTGAAGCTTTCTTT. It yields the protein CASSLGGVLNTEAFF.

The chain is built from TRBV25-1 and TRBJ1-1, with D possibly TRBD1 on 6 matching bases. V was cut by 4 bases and J by 7 bases, with 13 bases left in between. The CDR3 is 13 residues long. Germline V gives CDR1 MGHDK, CDR2 SYGVNS. Written as DNA, the CDR3 is TGTGCCAGCAGTGTGGACAGCTACAGTGAAGCTTTCTTT. It specifies CASSVDSYSEAFF.

The CDR3 loop is CASSNAQGDTQYF. CDR3 nucleotide sequence: TGTGCCAGCAGCAACGCCCAGGGCGATACGCAGTATTTT. V usage is TRBV5-5 and J usage is TRBJ2-3; possibly TRBD1 for D (5 bases). V lost 4 bases and J 6 bases, leaving 12 bases between the germline ends. Per germline, CDR1 SGHKS and CDR2 YYEKEE (reference sequence). This CDR3 spans 13 amino acids.

V and J are TRBV7-9 and TRBJ2-1; 9 bases align to TRBD1. CDR1 and CDR2 from the germline V gene are SEHNR and FQNEAQ (reference sequence). V shed 10 bases, J shed 3 bases, and the junction held 19 bases outside the gene matches. The CDR3 sequence is 18 residues long. The CDR3: CATSSGTGIRLGYNEQFF. The CDR3 DNA reads as TGTGCCACCTCGTCCGGGACAGGGATTAGACTTGGCTACAATGAGCAGTTCTTC.

The chain employs TRBV18 and TRBJ1-1, with D possibly TRBD1 on 6 matching bases. The V end lost 2 bases, the J end lost 3 bases, and 10 bases lay between the germline ends. The CDR3 spans 14 residues. Per germline, CDR1 KGHSH and CDR2 LQKENI. The CDR3 spells CASSPGTSDTEAFF. The CDR3, as DNA: TGTGCCAGCTCACCAGGGACATCGGACACTGAAGCTTTCTTT.

The rearrangement uses TRBV5-1 and TRBJ2-7, with 7 bases matching TRBD1. The V gene end was trimmed by 7 bases and the J gene end by 1 base; junction bases not matched to a gene: 5. Germline CDR1 SGHRS, CDR2 YFSETQ. The CDR3 consists of 13 residues. The CDR3 sequence: CASRLRGSYEQYF. In DNA form, the CDR3 reads TGCGCCAGCCGGCTCAGGGGGTCCTACGAGCAGTACTTC. The whole variable domain, remainder taken from reference TRBV5-1 and TRBJ2-7, is KAGVTQTPRYLIKTRGQQVTLSCSPISGHRSVSWYQQTPGQGLQFLFEYFSETQRNKGNFPGRFSGRQFSNSRSEMNVSTLELGDSALYLCASRLRGSYEQYFGPGTRLTVT.

The chain links TRBV2 to TRBJ2-6, with 16 bases fitting TRBD2. V dropped 5 bases and J dropped 2; count of bases not matched to a gene: 6. Looked up from germline, CDR1 is SNHLY and CDR2 is FYNNEI. This CDR3 comprises 19 residues. The CDR3 protein is CASSRGLAGGPAGANVLTF. In nucleotides, the CDR3 is TGTGCCAGCAGTCGGGGACTAGCGGGAGGGCCTGCTGGGGCCAACGTCCTGACTTTC. The variable domain in full, completed from reference TRBV2 and TRBJ2-6, reads EPEVTQTPSHQVTQMGQEVILRCVPISNHLYFYWYRQILGQKVEFLVSFYNNEISEKSEIFDDQFSVERPDGSNFTLKIRSTKLEDSAMYFCASSRGLAGGPAGANVLTFGAGSRLTVL.

The chain employs TRBV7-9 and TRBJ1-1, with D possibly TRBD1 on 6 matching bases. This CDR3 is built from 16 residues. V was clipped by 4 bases and J by 3 bases, with 18 bases between them. CDR1 and CDR2 (germline): SEHNR, FQNEAQ (reference sequence). The CDR3 protein is CASSSNRERADTEAFF. The CDR3 DNA reads TGTGCCAGCAGCTCCAACAGGGAAAGGGCGGACACTGAAGCTTTCTTT.

The chain uses TRBV5-4 and TRBJ2-1, with 10 positions matching TRBD2. The CDR3 sequence is 18 residues long. After removal of 5 bases from V and 0 bases from J, the junction contained 11 bases not matched to a gene. CDR1 and CDR2 from the germline V gene are SGHNT and YYREEE (reference sequence). This CDR3 is CASSPSGLAGASYNEQFF. The DNA of the CDR3 is TGTGCCAGCAGTCCGAGCGGCCTAGCGGGGGCCTCCTACAATGAGCAGTTCTTC.

The chain uses TRBV13 and TRBJ2-6, with D unresolved. V shed 7 bases and J shed 0 bases, with 10 bases lying between them. This CDR3 comprises 15 residues. From germline, CDR1 is PRHDT and CDR2 FYEKMQ (reference sequence). In nucleotides, the CDR3 is TGTGCCAGCACTAACACTACCTCTGGGGCCAACGTCCTGACTTTC. The encoded protein is CASTNTTSGANVLTF.